These 9 T cell receptor beta chains originate from one sample sequenced in a study of T cell responses to AZD1222 COVID-19 vaccine (TCRdb year 2021). The time point label for this specimen denotes: baseline before first vaccination. The method behind the library was the immunoSEQ multiplex PCR assay. The table was pulled from immuneACCESS by TCRdb, which kept in-frame rearrangements only. Such tables lose some clones; where checked, under half of the loss comes from unresolved V genes, and the rest has no known cause. The sample records roughly 120,000 clones, 75% to 95% of which are singletons. 2.5% to 3% of the sample is taken by the ten largest. The sequenced sample was peripheral blood, obtained on day 0 of AZD1222 vaccination. These receptors all come from an adult in good health.

This clone was counted between two and nine times. The V and J genes are TRBV7-2 and TRBJ1-2, with a weak D call TRBD1 (6 bases). Germline values: CDR1 SGHTA, CDR2 FQGNSA. This CDR3 comprises 14 residues. Trimming pared 0 bases from V and 5 bases from J, leaving 10 bases between. DNA for the CDR3: TGTGCCAGCAGCTTAGCCAGGGGAATTTATGGCTACACCTTC. It encodes CASSLARGIYGYTF.

This rearrangement joins TRBV3-1 (or the pseudogene TRBV3-2) to TRBJ1-6; D possibly corresponds to TRBD1 (5 bases). The V and J ends lost 4 bases and 10 bases respectively, with 11 bases between them. Germline V gene sequence: CDR1 LGHDT, CDR2 YNNKEL (reference sequence). The CDR3 runs 13 residues. The CDR3 DNA reads TGTGCCAGCAGCCCACGGGGGGGGTCACCCCTCCACTTT. It encodes CASSPRGGSPLHF.

The J gene is TRBJ2-2, the V gene TRBV4-2; maybe TRBD1 (6 bases). This CDR3 has 13 residues. Germline V CDR1 and CDR2: LGHNA, YNFKEQ. V was cut by 11 bases and J by 4 bases, with 14 bases left in between. This CDR3 is CAVEDRRTGELFF. As DNA, the CDR3 is TGTGCCGTCGAGGACAGACGCACCGGGGAGCTGTTTTTT.

The chain couples TRBV9 to TRBJ2-3; weak D call: TRBD2 (5 bases). This CDR3 region has 16 residues. V was pared by 7 bases and J by 0 bases, with 18 bases between. Germline-derived CDR1 and CDR2 are SGDLS and YYNGEE. Here the CDR3 DNA reads TGTGCCAGCTCCGTAATGGCGGGCTATAGCACAGATACGCAGTATTTT. Translating it yields CASSVMAGYSTDTQYF. Drawing the rest from reference TRBV9 and TRBJ2-3, the complete variable domain is DSGVTQTPKHLITATGQRVTLRCSPRSGDLSVYWYQQSLDQGLQFLIQYYNGEERAKGNILERFSAQQFPDLHSELNLSSLELGDSALYFCASSVMAGYSTDTQYFGPGTRLTVL.

The chain is built from TRBV3-1 (or the pseudogene TRBV3-2) and TRBJ2-1; 11 nucleotides align to TRBD2. CDR1 and CDR2 (germline): LGHDT, YNNKEL (reference sequence). Losses at the gene ends were 3 bases for V and 3 bases for J; bases not matched to a gene: 1. This CDR3 is built from 15 residues. The CDR3 loop is CASSQGLAVYNEQFF. CDR3 bases: TGTGCCAGCAGCCAGGGACTAGCGGTCTACAATGAGCAGTTCTTC.

This chain uses TRBV4-2 with TRBJ2-7; no reliable D call. Germline V CDR1 and CDR2: LGHNA, YNFKEQ. Between the trimmed V and J ends, which lost 0 bases and 3 bases, there was a span of 9 bases. The CDR3 runs to 14 residues. The CDR3 DNA follows: TGTGCCAGCAGCCAAGATATCAGATACTACGAGCAGTACTTC. Its protein product is CASSQDIRYYEQYF.

About this clone itself: At one of its ends the junction is not consistent with the germline gene, which may arise from a read error. The chain carries TRBV12-3 or TRBV12-4 and TRBJ2-3, with a possible D match to TRBD1 (5 bases). This CDR3 has 13 amino acids. CDR3 DNA sequence: TGTGCCAGCAGTTTATTGGCGCCCAGTTCAGGGCATTTT. This translates into CASSLLAPSSGHF.

Only one count was recorded for this clone. This rearrangement joins TRBV6-5 to TRBJ1-1; tentative D call: TRBD1 (5 bases). The CDR3 contains 13 residues. The germline CDR1 and CDR2 sequences are MNHEY and SVGAGI. V dropped 6 bases and J dropped 6 bases, with 14 bases sitting between them. The CDR3, as DNA: TGTGCCAGCAGCTCAGGGTGGGTCGCTGAAGCTTTCTTT. Translation gives CASSSGWVAEAFF.

The V gene is TRBV18, the J gene TRBJ2-3, with D perhaps matching TRBD1 (6 bases). Trimming left V 2 bases short and J 6 bases short, with 12 bases between. Germline V gene lookup returns CDR1 KGHSH and CDR2 LQKENI. The CDR3 length is 14 residues. The CDR3 DNA follows: TGTGCCAGCTCACCAGTGGGGGCGACGGATACGCAGTATTTT. Its translation: CASSPVGATDTQYF.